Shown below are 23 T cell receptor beta chains from a single sample sequenced in a study of shared clonotypes between healthy human individuals. Assay: immunoSEQ multiplex PCR; the TCRdb copy retains only in-frame clones and omits some. The table lists around 700,000 clones, about 74% of them singletons. Sequencing was done on a sample of memory CD4+ T cells sorted from blood. Subset described: CD45RA-negative fraction. These receptors originate from a woman aged 25 to 45 in good health.

As regards this clone: Other DNA variants within this sample encode the same CDR3. The chain carries TRBV7-9 and TRBJ2-7; 11 bases are shared with TRBD1. V shed 5 bases and J 4 bases; nucleotides not matched to a gene: 4. This CDR3 region has 14 residues. Germline V gene sequence: CDR1 SEHNR, CDR2 FQNEAQ (reference sequence). The CDR3 DNA is TGTGCCAGCAGCCCCGGGACAGGGGGTTACGAGCAGTACTTC. This gives the protein CASSPGTGGYEQYF. Variable domain in full (rest from reference TRBV7-9 and TRBJ2-7): DTGVSQNPRHKITKRGQNVTFRCDPISEHNRLYWYRQTLGQGPEFLTYFQNEAQLEKSRLLSDRFSAERPKGSFSTLEIQRTEQGDSAMYLCASSPGTGGYEQYFGPGTRLTVT.

The chain joins TRBV27 to TRBJ2-3; 10 nucleotides match TRBD2. The CDR3 covers 17 residues. J lost 6 bases, V lost 3 bases, and 12 bases had no gene match. Looked up from germline, CDR1 is MNHEY and CDR2 is SMNVEV (reference sequence). The CDR3 loop is CASSFLPRLAGWDTQYF. The CDR3 DNA reads as TGTGCCAGCAGTTTCCTCCCGCGACTAGCGGGCTGGGATACGCAGTATTTT.

The chain employs TRBV5-1 and TRBJ2-2; TRBD1 might be the D (5 bases). The CDR3 spans 15 residues. V was cut by 0 bases and J by 6 bases, with 12 bases left in between. Germline values: CDR1 SGHRS, CDR2 YFSETQ. The CDR3 sequence is CASSLGGFKAGELFF. The DNA of the CDR3 is TGCGCCAGCAGCTTGGGGGGCTTTAAAGCCGGGGAGCTGTTTTTT. Variable domain in full (rest from reference TRBV5-1 and TRBJ2-2): KAGVTQTPRYLIKTRGQQVTLSCSPISGHRSVSWYQQTPGQGLQFLFEYFSETQRNKGNFPGRFSGRQFSNSRSEMNVSTLELGDSALYLCASSLGGFKAGELFFGEGSRLTVL.

The chain combines TRBV7-2 with TRBJ1-5; D is unresolved. The CDR3 has 15 residues. V gave up 6 bases and J gave up 3 bases, with 15 bases separating them. Germline CDR1 and CDR2: SGHTA and FQGNSA. CDR3 DNA sequence: TGTGCCAGCAGTCGGACGGCCCTTATCAATCAGCCCCAGCATTTT. This gives the protein CASSRTALINQPQHF.

This clone was seen once. The chain couples TRBV19 to TRBJ1-2; perhaps TRBD1 as D (6 bases). Trimming removed 3 bases from V and 8 bases from J, with 19 bases in between. The CDR3 consists of 15 residues. Germline-derived CDR1 and CDR2 are LNHDA and SQIVND (reference sequence). The DNA of the CDR3 is TGTGCCAGTAGTATGGTACAGGGCGCCTCCTGGGGCTACACCTTC. Protein product: CASSMVQGASWGYTF.

The chain couples TRBV28 to TRBJ1-1, with TRBD1 matching over 8 bases. V lost 2 bases and J lost 9; bases outside the gene matches: 5. CDR3 length: 13 residues. In germline, CDR1 is MDHEN, CDR2 SYDVKM. CDR3 DNA: TGTGCCAGCAGTTTAACAACAGGGGGGAAAGCTTTCTTT. This encodes CASSLTTGGKAFF.

As to this clone: Other DNA sequences in this sample translate to the same CDR3. The rearrangement links TRBV7-2 to TRBJ1-5, with D uncertain. The CDR3 has 14 residues. Germline CDR1 and CDR2: SGHTA and FQGNSA. V was pared by 1 base and J by 1 base, with 5 bases between. CDR3 protein: CASSLDRSNQPQHF. CDR3 sequence (DNA): TGTGCCAGCAGCTTAGACCGAAGCAATCAGCCCCAGCATTTT.

CDR3 in amino acids: CASSFDPSYGYTF. CDR3 bases: TGTGCCAGCAGCTTCGACCCCTCCTATGGCTACACCTTC. The chain carries TRBV5-4 and TRBJ1-2; the D is unclear. Germline CDR1 and CDR2: SGHNT and YYREEE (reference sequence). V dropped 2 bases and J dropped 4 bases, with 9 bases sitting between them. The CDR3 sequence is 13 residues long.

In this sample, this clone turned up a few times. The rearrangement uses TRBV10-3 and TRBJ2-2; D ambiguous. Trimming removed 6 bases from V and 0 bases from J, with 8 bases in between. The CDR3 has 14 amino acids. Germline V gene sequence: CDR1 ENHRY, CDR2 SYGVKD. DNA of the CDR3: TGTGCCATCAGCATCGGCCCGAACACCGGGGAGCTGTTTTTT. It yields the protein CAISIGPNTGELFF.

The V gene is TRBV13, the J gene TRBJ2-6; the D is unclear. CDR1 PRHDT and CDR2 FYEKMQ come from the germline V gene (reference sequence). CDR3 length: 15 amino acids. Trimming removed 0 bases at V and 4 bases at J, with 7 bases between. The CDR3 DNA reads TGTGCCAGCAGCTTAGGGATTTCGGGGGCCAACGTCCTGACTTTC. This encodes CASSLGISGANVLTF.

The chain recombines TRBV5-6 with TRBJ2-5; 9 bases are a match to TRBD2. CDR3 length equals 13 residues. Trimming took 2 bases from V and 4 from J; bases not matched to a gene: 0. Germline V gene sequence: CDR1 SGHDT, CDR2 YYEEEE. The CDR3 DNA follows: TGTGCCAGCAGCTTACTAGCGGGAGAGACCCAGTACTTC. This gives the protein CASSLLAGETQYF.

The rearrangement uses TRBV9 and TRBJ2-5; 8 bases are a match to TRBD2. Trimming removed 5 bases from V and 3 bases from J; junction bases left unmatched: 6. The CDR3 has 14 residues. Germline V gene sequence: CDR1 SGDLS, CDR2 YYNGEE. Here the CDR3 DNA reads TGTGCCAGCAGAGCGGGACTAGGAAAAGAGACCCAGTACTTC. It translates to CASRAGLGKETQYF. Full variable domain (outside the CDR3, taken from reference TRBV9 and TRBJ2-5): DSGVTQTPKHLITATGQRVTLRCSPRSGDLSVYWYQQSLDQGLQFLIQYYNGEERAKGNILERFSAQQFPDLHSELNLSSLELGDSALYFCASRAGLGKETQYFGPGTRLLVL.

This chain joins TRBV7-2 and TRBJ2-5; 8 bases align to TRBD2. The CDR3 is 15 amino acids. The V gene end was trimmed by 5 bases and the J gene end by 2 bases; junction bases not matched to a gene: 7. Germline CDR1 reads SGHTA; CDR2 reads FQGNSA. The CDR3 sequence is CASSPGLAVQETQYF. CDR3 DNA: TGTGCCAGCAGCCCCGGACTAGCAGTACAAGAGACCCAGTACTTC.

This clone was seen just once. The V call is TRBV7-9, the J call TRBJ2-7; D remains ambiguous. Per germline, CDR1 SEHNR and CDR2 FQNEAQ (reference sequence). The CDR3 contains 12 residues. With 2 bases removed from V and 4 bases from J, the gap between germline ends came to 6 bases. Written as DNA, the CDR3 is TGTGCCAGCAGCTTACTGGGGTACGAGCAGTACTTC. The encoded protein is CASSLLGYEQYF.

The V and J genes are TRBV6-6 and TRBJ1-5; 9 bases align to TRBD1. Germline CDR1 is MNHNY and CDR2 is SVGAGI (reference sequence). This CDR3 comprises 16 residues. V gave up 7 bases and J gave up 7 bases; unmatched junction bases: 14. The chain's CDR3 is CASTSTTGGTRQPQHF. CDR3 sequence (DNA): TGTGCCAGCACTTCTACGACAGGGGGGACCAGGCAGCCCCAGCATTTT.

The chain recombines TRBV6-1 with TRBJ2-7, with TRBD1 identical over 7 bases. Germline CDR1 MNHNS, CDR2 SASEGT. After removal of 2 bases from V and 7 bases from J, the junction contained 2 bases not matched to a gene. CDR3 length equals 12 residues. The CDR3 DNA follows: TGTGCCAGCAGTGAAAGGGGGCGAGAGCAGTACTTC. Translated: CASSERGREQYF.

V is TRBV4-1 and J is TRBJ1-1; no definite D call. The CDR3 covers 15 residues. V was clipped by 0 bases and J by 0 bases, with 8 bases between them. Germline V gene data show CDR1 as MGHRA and CDR2 as YSYEKL. The CDR3 here is CASSQDQTVNTEAFF. CDR3 coding DNA: TGCGCCAGCAGCCAAGACCAAACAGTGAACACTGAAGCTTTCTTT.

The sample holds a few counts of this clone. V and J are TRBV5-6 and TRBJ1-5; no reliable D call. This CDR3 contains 16 residues. Germline V gene lookup returns CDR1 SGHDT and CDR2 YYEEEE. The germline V and J ends were trimmed by 3 bases and 0 bases, with 13 bases remaining between them. The CDR3 region is CASSCPPEYSNQPQHF. Here the CDR3 DNA reads TGTGCCAGCAGCTGCCCCCCCGAGTATAGCAATCAGCCCCAGCATTTT.

The J gene is TRBJ2-7, the V gene TRBV5-6; D unclear. Germline CDR1 SGHDT, CDR2 YYEEEE. Trimming took 0 bases from V and 1 from J, leaving 14 bases between them. The CDR3 length is 16 residues. CDR3 amino acids: CASSLGLGRKSYEQYF. The CDR3 coding sequence is TGTGCCAGCAGCTTGGGACTCGGGCGGAAATCCTACGAGCAGTACTTC.

The CDR3 nucleotides read TGCGCCAGCAGTGGATTACGACAGGACCACTATGGCTACACCTTC. Translation gives CASSGLRQDHYGYTF. The chain employs TRBV10-2 and TRBJ1-2; TRBD1 is a possible D gene (6 bases). The germline V gene encodes CDR1 WSHSY and CDR2 SAAADI. The CDR3 has 15 residues. V was cut by 4 bases and J by 3 bases, with 15 bases left in between.

CDR3 sequence: CASSATGQGNYGYTF. Written as DNA, the CDR3 is TGCGCCAGCAGCGCTACGGGACAGGGGAACTATGGCTACACCTTC. V usage is TRBV5-1 and J usage is TRBJ1-2; the match to TRBD1 covers 10 bases. V was pared by 4 bases and J by 2 bases, with 5 bases of the junction left unmatched. Germline values: CDR1 SGHRS, CDR2 YFSETQ. CDR3 size: 15 residues.

The V gene is TRBV4-2, the J gene TRBJ2-1; TRBD2 agrees at 11 bases. The CDR3 length is 21 residues. With V trimmed by 1 base and J by 0 bases, 14 bases remained unmatched. CDR1 and CDR2 from the germline V gene are LGHNA and YNFKEQ. CDR3 nucleotides: TGTGCCAGCAGCCAAGGTCCCGCCGGGACTAGCGGTTTGAGCTCCTACAATGAGCAGTTCTTC. Its protein product is CASSQGPAGTSGLSSYNEQFF.

This clone occurred a few times. The V and J genes are TRBV28 and TRBJ1-1, with D possibly TRBD1 on 6 matching bases. The V gene's germline CDR1 is MDHEN and CDR2 SYDVKM. The CDR3 has 12 residues. Trimming cost V 6 bases and J 5 bases, with 10 bases left between them. The CDR3 nucleotides are TGTGCCAGCAGACGGACAGAGACTGAAGCTTTCTTT. Residues: CASRRTETEAFF.